A single sample is the source of the 26 T cell receptor beta chains below, sequenced in a study of graft-versus-host responses after intestinal transplantation. Some clones are missing from TCRdb's copy, which holds only in-frame ones; the method was immunoSEQ multiplex PCR. This table holds some 86,000 clones, roughly nine tenths found once. The antigens of these receptors remain unknown. The starting material was unstimulated CD4+ T cells sorted from spleen or lymph node cells, obtained before intestinal transplant. The receptors here all came from a human donor who received an intestinal transplant.

The chain is built from TRBV30 and TRBJ1-4, with TRBD1 matching over 9 bases. CDR3 size: 15 residues. V shed 2 bases, J shed 7 bases, and the junction held 8 bases outside the gene matches. Germline lookup yields CDR1 GTSNPN and CDR2 SVGIG (reference sequence). CDR3 nucleotides: TGTGCCTGGAGTTTATCCGACAGGGGGATTGAAAAACTGTTTTTT. Encoded protein: CAWSLSDRGIEKLFF.

The chain links TRBV5-1 to TRBJ1-1; weak D call: TRBD1 (6 bases). The germline CDR1 and CDR2 sequences are SGHRS and YFSETQ. The V and J ends lost 4 bases and 4 bases respectively, with 11 bases between them. The CDR3 has 13 residues. CDR3 amino acids: CASSPNRVTEAFF. For the CDR3, the DNA is TGCGCCAGCAGCCCTAACAGGGTCACTGAAGCTTTCTTT.

This clone was recorded once. V and J are TRBV6-5 and TRBJ1-5, with TRBD1 matching over 8 bases. J gave up 4 bases and V 5 bases, and 7 bases lay outside the gene matches. Germline assignment: CDR1 MNHEY and CDR2 SVGAGI. CDR3 size: 15 residues. The CDR3, as DNA: TGTGCCAGCAGTCCCGGGACAGGTTATAATCAGCCCCAGCATTTT. This translates into CASSPGTGYNQPQHF.

The CDR3 region is CASSSGQSFGYTF. The CDR3 bases are TGTGCCAGCAGTTCGGGACAGTCTTTTGGCTACACCTTC. V and J are TRBV6-5 and TRBJ1-2; 7 bases map to TRBD1. Trimming at V came to 4 bases and at J to 7 bases, leaving 6 bases not matched to a gene. This CDR3 comprises 13 residues. Germline V gives CDR1 MNHEY, CDR2 SVGAGI.

Only one count was recorded for this clone. The chain uses TRBV30 and TRBJ2-7, with a tentative D call TRBD1 (6 bases). V dropped 0 bases and J dropped 4 bases, with 10 bases sitting between them. The CDR3 length is 13 residues. Germline-derived CDR1 and CDR2 are GTSNPN and SVGIG (reference sequence). This chain's CDR3 is CAWSVGGRYEQYF. CDR3 DNA: TGTGCCTGGAGTGTAGGGGGAAGGTACGAGCAGTACTTC.

The V gene is TRBV18, the J gene TRBJ1-1; TRBD1 agrees at 9 bases. The J segment lost 5 bases and the V segment lost 6 bases, leaving 16 bases of the junction unmatched. The CDR3 loop spans 17 amino acids. Germline CDR1 and CDR2: KGHSH and LQKENI. CDR3 loop: CASSPGPIQGADTEAFF. The CDR3 region has the DNA TGTGCCAGCTCGCCTGGTCCGATACAGGGGGCAGATACTGAAGCTTTCTTT.

The V gene is TRBV29-1, the J gene TRBJ2-7, with 9 bases aligning to TRBD1. This CDR3 spans 14 amino acids. V was pared by 6 bases and J by 2 bases, with 8 bases of the junction left unmatched. Germline values: CDR1 SQVTM, CDR2 ANQGSEA. Written as DNA, the CDR3 is TGCAGCGTAGCCCACAGGGGGCAACCCTACGAGCAGTACTTC. Protein product: CSVAHRGQPYEQYF.

The genes are TRBV11-2 and TRBJ2-2; weak D call: TRBD1 (5 bases). The CDR3 loop spans 15 amino acids. V was pared by 3 bases and J by 3 bases, with 11 bases between. Germline V gene lookup returns CDR1 SGHAT and CDR2 FQNNGV. The CDR3 DNA is TGTGCCAGCAGCTTGGCAGGGTGGGACACCGGGGAGCTGTTTTTT. Translating gives CASSLAGWDTGELFF.

The rearrangement joins TRBV29-1 to TRBJ1-1, with unresolved D. The CDR3 runs to 14 residues. Germline lookup yields CDR1 SQVTM and CDR2 ANQGSEA. The germline V and J ends were trimmed by 7 bases and 4 bases, with 19 bases remaining between them. The CDR3 nucleotides read TGCAGCGCCCGACTCGGCTCGGGAGGCACTGAAGCTTTCTTT. This gives the protein CSARLGSGGTEAFF.

This clone was detected only a few times. This same CDR3 is encoded by further DNA sequences in the sample. The chain employs TRBV5-1 and TRBJ1-4, with 8 positions matching TRBD1. The germline V gene encodes CDR1 SGHRS and CDR2 YFSETQ. This CDR3 has 15 residues. With 4 bases clipped from V and 3 bases from J, the junction kept 5 bases outside the gene matches. The CDR3: CASSLTGGANEKLFF. The CDR3 nucleotides are TGCGCCAGCAGCCTTACAGGGGGAGCTAATGAAAAACTGTTTTTT.

The chain is built from TRBV15 and TRBJ1-3; possible D gene TRBD1, 5 bases. The germline V gene has CDR1 LNHNV and CDR2 YYDKDF (reference sequence). Trimming cost V 5 bases and J 0 bases, with 17 bases left between them. The length of the CDR3 is 17 residues. CDR3 loop: CATSPIRAGTSGNTIYF. DNA for the CDR3: TGTGCCACCAGCCCAATCCGAGCGGGGACCTCTGGAAACACCATATATTTT.

V gene TRBV19 combines with J gene TRBJ2-1; TRBD1 matches 7 bases. Germline trimming cut 1 base from V and 6 bases from J; bases unmatched to any gene: 9. CDR3 length: 16 amino acids. Germline-derived CDR1 and CDR2 are LNHDA and SQIVND (reference sequence). The CDR3 DNA follows: TGTGCCAGTAGTATAGGGACGGGACAGATTGGCAATGAGCAGTTCTTC. This gives the protein CASSIGTGQIGNEQFF.

The genes are TRBV6-5 and TRBJ1-3; no firm D call. The CDR3 sequence is 13 residues long. Germline CDR1 reads MNHEY; CDR2 reads SVGAGI. The V gene lost 6 bases and the J gene lost 8 bases, with 14 bases spanning the gap. CDR3 residues: CASRPGARDTIYF. CDR3 DNA: TGTGCCAGCAGACCGGGAGCAAGGGACACCATATATTTT.

The V and J genes are TRBV15 and TRBJ2-7; D is uncertain. This CDR3 region has 13 residues. CDR1 and CDR2 from the germline V gene are LNHNV and YYDKDF (reference sequence). V lost 0 bases and J 5 bases, leaving 8 bases between the germline ends. The CDR3 is CATSRDRRDEQYF. In nucleotides, the CDR3 is TGTGCCACCAGCAGAGATCGTAGAGACGAGCAGTACTTC. Using reference TRBV15 and TRBJ2-7 for the parts outside the CDR3, the full variable domain is DAMVIQNPRYQVTQFGKPVTLSCSQTLNHNVMYWYQQKSSQAPKLLFHYYDKDFNNEADTPDNFQSRRPNTSFCFLDIRSPGLGDTAMYLCATSRDRRDEQYFGPGTRLTVT.

V is TRBV10-1 and J is TRBJ1-1; D remains ambiguous. The V end was cut by 2 bases, the J end by 1 base, with 5 bases between. The germline gives CDR1 WNHNN, CDR2 SYGVQD (reference sequence). The CDR3 length is 13 residues. The CDR3 loop reads CASSETRNTEAFF. DNA of the CDR3: TGCGCCAGCAGTGAGACAAGGAACACTGAAGCTTTCTTT.

The chain employs TRBV27 and TRBJ2-3; the match to TRBD1 covers 9 bases. CDR1 and CDR2 from the germline V gene are MNHEY and SMNVEV (reference sequence). Trimming removed 6 bases from V and 3 bases from J; junction bases left unmatched: 4. The CDR3 is 14 residues long. CDR3 DNA sequence: TGTGCCAGCAGCCGGGACAGGGTTACAGATACGCAGTATTTT. Translated, it gives CASSRDRVTDTQYF.

The V call is TRBV7-9, the J call TRBJ1-3; no reliable D call. This CDR3 is 14 amino acids long. Trimming took 2 bases from V and 0 from J, leaving 5 bases between them. Germline assignment: CDR1 SEHNR and CDR2 FQNEAQ (reference sequence). CDR3 sequence (DNA): TGTGCCAGCAGCTTAAGCCCCTCTGGAAACACCATATATTTT. Its translation is CASSLSPSGNTIYF.

This clone was counted between two and nine times. In the same sample, other DNA sequences code for this CDR3. This chain uses TRBV6-5 with TRBJ1-1; no clear D. In germline, CDR1 is MNHEY, CDR2 SVGAGI. The CDR3 has 13 residues. V gave up 2 bases and J gave up 2 bases, with 6 bases separating them. CDR3 amino acids: CASSYSRNTEAFF. The CDR3 nucleotides read TGTGCCAGCAGTTACAGTAGAAACACTGAAGCTTTCTTT.

The chain recombines TRBV6-1 with TRBJ2-7; D is perhaps TRBD2 (6 bases). The V gene lost 6 bases and the J gene lost 0 bases, with 9 bases spanning the gap. CDR3 length: 13 amino acids. CDR1 is MNHNS and CDR2 is SASEGT in the germline V gene. The CDR3 bases are TGTGCCAGCAGCCCGGGACTCTCCTACGAGCAGTACTTC. Its translation is CASSPGLSYEQYF.

This chain joins TRBV9 and TRBJ1-6; the D gene is possibly TRBD1 (6 bases). CDR1 is SGDLS and CDR2 is YYNGEE in the germline V gene. Deletions cut 3 bases from V and 2 bases from J, with 9 bases between. CDR3 length: 15 residues. This chain's CDR3 is CASSERTAYNSPLHF. DNA for the CDR3: TGTGCCAGCAGCGAGAGGACAGCCTATAATTCACCCCTCCACTTT. The full variable domain, in which reference TRBV9 and TRBJ1-6 provide the parts outside the CDR3, is DSGVTQTPKHLITATGQRVTLRCSPRSGDLSVYWYQQSLDQGLQFLIQYYNGEERAKGNILERFSAQQFPDLHSELNLSSLELGDSALYFCASSERTAYNSPLHFGNGTRLTVT.

This CDR3 reads CASSQHNSNEAFF. In nucleotides, the CDR3 is TGCGCCAGCAGCCAACATAACAGCAATGAAGCTTTCTTT. The chain joins TRBV4-1 to TRBJ1-1, with D hard to call. Trimming took off 2 bases at V and 7 bases at J, with 11 bases between the two ends. Germline lookup yields CDR1 MGHRA and CDR2 YSYEKL. The CDR3 is 13 residues long.

The chain is built from TRBV6-6 and TRBJ2-5, with TRBD2 as a possible D gene (5 bases). The J call could be wrong; TRBJ2-7 is a better fit for the DNA end. The CDR3 is 12 residues long. Germline V gene data show CDR1 as MNHNY and CDR2 as SVGAGI (reference sequence). This CDR3 reads CASSYRGYEQYF. In DNA form, the CDR3 reads TGTGCCAGCAGTTACCGGGGTTACGAGCAGTACTTC.

The gene calls are TRBV29-1 and TRBJ2-7, with D unclear. Germline V gene data show CDR1 as SQVTM and CDR2 as ANQGSEA. Between the trimmed V and J ends, which lost 0 bases and 0 bases, there was a span of 3 bases. This CDR3 has 12 amino acids. The CDR3 coding sequence is TGCAGCGTTGAAGACAGCTCCTACGAGCAGTACTTC. It encodes CSVEDSSYEQYF.

A single count supports this clone. V and J are TRBV2 and TRBJ2-1, with 7 bases that match TRBD2. The length of the CDR3 is 13 residues. Germline values: CDR1 SNHLY, CDR2 FYNNEI. J was trimmed by 8 bases and V by 6 bases; bases with no gene match: 7. CDR3 region: CASRRTSSDEQFF. CDR3 nucleotide sequence: TGTGCCAGCAGGCGGACTAGTTCAGATGAGCAGTTCTTC.

The rearrangement joins TRBV28 to TRBJ2-2; TRBD1 agrees at 7 bases. The ends lost 6 bases at V and 0 bases at J; junction bases unmatched: 7. CDR3 length: 16 residues. Germline CDR1 reads MDHEN; CDR2 reads SYDVKM. The CDR3 is CASRHNRGANTGELFF. In DNA, the CDR3 is TGTGCCAGCAGGCATAACAGGGGCGCGAACACCGGGGAGCTGTTTTTT.

This rearrangement joins TRBV29-1 to TRBJ2-7; possibly TRBD2 for D (6 bases). This CDR3 contains 14 residues. CDR1 and CDR2 (germline): SQVTM, ANQGSEA. The ends were cut back, 6 bases at V and 6 bases at J, with 21 bases in the middle. CDR3 sequence reads: CSVVRGTGVGEQYF. Here the CDR3 DNA reads TGCAGCGTAGTTCGGGGAACGGGGGTCGGCGAGCAGTACTTC.